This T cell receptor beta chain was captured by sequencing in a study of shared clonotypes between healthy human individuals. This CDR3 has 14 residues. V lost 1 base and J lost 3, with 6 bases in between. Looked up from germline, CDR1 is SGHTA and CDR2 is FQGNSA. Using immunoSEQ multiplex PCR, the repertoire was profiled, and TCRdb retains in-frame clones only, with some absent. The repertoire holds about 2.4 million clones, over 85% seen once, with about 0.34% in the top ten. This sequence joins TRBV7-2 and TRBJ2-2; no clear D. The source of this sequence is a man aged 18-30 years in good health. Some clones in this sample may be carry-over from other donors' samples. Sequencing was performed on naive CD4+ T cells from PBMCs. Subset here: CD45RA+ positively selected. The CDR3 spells CASSLVRHTGELFF. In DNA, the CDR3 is TGTGCCAGCAGCTTAGTCCGGCACACCGGGGAGCTGTTTTTT.